This T cell receptor (beta chain) was identified during a study of T cells in Graves' hyperthyroidism and ophthalmopathy. Study in general: Peripheral blood was secured at the point of initial diagnosis, before any treatment.

Graves' hyperthyroidism was deemed stable given no ophthalmopathy progression within 18 months. The diagnostic basis comprised clinical symptoms, serum thyroxine and TRAb, thyroid ultrasound and orbital computed tomography. The PBMCs were taken from less than 11 ml of fresh peripheral blood. Amplified regions were TCR beta CDR3 sequences from RNA transcripts. HTBI primers were the set used in a first-round RT-PCR of the TCR CDR3. One entry per CDR3 protein results from TCRdb running MiXCR on the multiplex PCR reads. Found here are about 840,000 distinct CDR3 sequences, 38% of them singletons; the top ten hold approximately 10%. The CDR3 consists of 17 residues. The V gene lost 0 bases and the J gene lost 5 bases, with 19 bases spanning the gap. Germline V CDR1 and CDR2: DFQATT, SNEGSKA (reference sequence).

Sample: blood. The gene calls are TRBV20-1 and TRBJ2-2; possibly TRBD1 or TRBD2 for D (5 bases each). The clonotype originates from a man in his late teens or twenties with Graves' hyperthyroidism. The CDR3 DNA sequence: TGCAGTGCTAGAGATTTCCGAGGGCAGGGATCGACCGGGGAGCTGTTTTTT. Translating gives CSARDFRGQGSTGELFF.